Presented here are 27 T cell receptor beta chains from one specimen sequenced in a study of cytomegalovirus exposure and HLA in healthy donors. This PCR relied on a set of 60 Vbeta primers and 13 Jbeta primers. Some clones are missing from TCRdb's copy, which holds only in-frame ones; the method was immunoSEQ multiplex PCR. Of about 120,000 clones in the sample, about 80% were seen once. Sequenced material: PBMCs. These receptors originate from a woman in her forties in good health and CMV-seropositive.

The chain links TRBV11-2 to TRBJ1-6; D perhaps matches TRBD1 (5 bases). V lost 5 bases, J lost 10 bases, and 15 bases lay in between. Germline V gene lookup returns CDR1 SGHAT and CDR2 FQNNGV. CDR3 length: 14 residues. The CDR3 is CASSKDTRHSPLHF. The CDR3 nucleotides are TGTGCCAGCAGCAAGGACACTCGTCACTCACCCCTCCACTTT.

V and J are TRBV15 and TRBJ2-1, with D perhaps TRBD1 (5 bases). This CDR3 has 18 residues. Germline CDR1 and CDR2: LNHNV and YYDKDF (reference sequence). The V and J ends lost 0 bases and 9 bases respectively, with 24 bases between them. The CDR3 sequence is CATSRDKGQGADISEQFF. DNA of the CDR3: TGTGCCACCAGCAGAGATAAGGGGCAAGGGGCCGACATCAGTGAGCAGTTCTTC.

The chain couples TRBV7-3 to TRBJ2-1, with D possibly matching TRBD1 (6 bases). CDR1 SGHTA and CDR2 FQGTGA come from the germline V gene. Trimming pared 5 bases from V and 10 bases from J, leaving 15 bases between. The CDR3 loop spans 13 amino acids. The chain's CDR3 is CASSPQGSGEQFF. The CDR3 nucleotides read TGTGCCAGCAGCCCCCAGGGGTCGGGGGAGCAGTTCTTC.

The V and J genes are TRBV5-1 and TRBJ1-4; TRBD1 matches 7 bases. There are 16 residues in the CDR3. Germline CDR1 reads SGHRS; CDR2 reads YFSETQ. The V gene end was trimmed by 4 bases and the J gene end by 5 bases; junction bases not matched to a gene: 11. CDR3 loop: CASSPTGQDKNEKLFF. The CDR3, as DNA: TGCGCCAGCAGCCCCACAGGACAGGATAAGAATGAAAAACTGTTTTTT.

This clone has a single count. V usage is TRBV11-2 and J usage is TRBJ1-1, with D possibly matching TRBD1 (6 bases). Trimming cost V 4 bases and J 1 base, with 10 bases left between them. Germline V lookup: CDR1 SGHAT, CDR2 FQNNGV. There are 14 residues in the CDR3. CDR3 in DNA: TGTGCCAGCAGCTCCTACAGGGAGAACACTGAAGCTTTCTTT. Translation: CASSSYRENTEAFF.

The chain recombines TRBV19 with TRBJ1-2; D not resolved. Germline V gene sequence: CDR1 LNHDA, CDR2 SQIVND (reference sequence). CDR3 length: 12 amino acids. The V and J ends lost 5 bases and 3 bases respectively, with 7 bases between them. For the CDR3, the DNA is TGTGCCAGTAGTCACAGCTACTATGGCTACACCTTC. This gives the protein CASSHSYYGYTF. The full variable domain, its missing parts supplied by reference TRBV19 and TRBJ1-2, is DGGITQSPKYLFRKEGQNVTLSCEQNLNHDAMYWYRQDPGQGLRLIYYSQIVNDFQKGDIAEGYSVSREKKESFPLTVTSAQKNPTAFYLCASSHSYYGYTFGSGTRLTVV.

V and J are TRBV6-1 and TRBJ2-5, with TRBD1 matching 8 bases. The CDR3 contains 15 residues. In germline, CDR1 is MNHNS, CDR2 SASEGT. J lost 5 bases, V lost 4 bases, and 9 bases had no gene match. This CDR3 reads CASSGLSGGGETQYF. The CDR3 DNA reads as TGTGCCAGCAGTGGGTTGTCAGGGGGCGGTGAGACCCAGTACTTC.

The chain combines TRBV10-3 with TRBJ2-5; 9 positions agree with TRBD2. Germline V gives CDR1 ENHRY, CDR2 SYGVKD. The V gene end was trimmed by 6 bases and the J gene end by 2 bases; junction bases not matched to a gene: 10. This CDR3 is 16 amino acids long. The CDR3 DNA reads TGTGCCATCAGCACTGGGGGACTAGCCAAACAAGAGACCCAGTACTTC. Translation gives CAISTGGLAKQETQYF.

The gene calls are TRBV25-1 and TRBJ2-3; tentative D call: TRBD2 (6 bases). The CDR3 contains 15 residues. CDR1 is MGHDK, CDR2 SYGVNS, per germline. The ends were cut back, 6 bases at V and 2 bases at J, with 15 bases in the middle. CDR3 amino acids: CASSVPGLNTDTQYF. In nucleotides, the CDR3 is TGTGCCAGCAGCGTCCCGGGACTGAACACAGATACGCAGTATTTT.

The rearrangement joins TRBV4-2 to TRBJ2-7, with a possible D match to TRBD1 (6 bases). Deletions cut 0 bases from V and 0 bases from J, with 9 bases between. CDR3 length: 15 amino acids. Germline CDR1 is LGHNA and CDR2 is YNFKEQ. CDR3 amino acids: CASSQDRGHSYEQYF. In nucleotides, the CDR3 is TGTGCCAGCAGCCAAGACAGGGGCCACTCCTACGAGCAGTACTTC.

The CDR3 loop is CASSRVAHSTDTQYF. As DNA, the CDR3 is TGTGCCAGCAGTCGGGTAGCTCATAGCACAGATACGCAGTATTTT. The chain combines TRBV6-1 with TRBJ2-3, with D unresolved. Germline assignment: CDR1 MNHNS and CDR2 SASEGT. The CDR3 is 15 amino acids. Deletions cut 5 bases from V and 0 bases from J, with 12 bases between.

This chain uses TRBV4-1 with TRBJ1-1, with D possibly matching TRBD1 (5 bases). The V gene lost 8 bases and the J gene lost 4 bases, with 23 bases spanning the gap. CDR3 length: 16 residues. Per the germline V gene, CDR1 is MGHRA and CDR2 is YSYEKL. The CDR3 loop is CASGPSGGSGITEAFF. Here the CDR3 DNA reads TGCGCCAGCGGTCCCTCCGGGGGTTCTGGTATCACTGAAGCTTTCTTT.

The V call is TRBV30, the J call TRBJ2-1; TRBD2 matches at 9 bases. V lost 8 bases and J lost 7; bases outside the gene matches: 12. The CDR3 contains 14 residues. Germline assignment: CDR1 GTSNPN and CDR2 SVGIG (reference sequence). The CDR3 DNA reads TGTGCCCGCACGGGGGGCGGGGGGGGGAATGAGCAGTTCTTC. This sequence encodes CARTGGGGGNEQFF.

The V and J genes are TRBV9 and TRBJ2-3; 14 positions agree with TRBD2. The CDR3 is made up of 15 amino acids. Germline values: CDR1 SGDLS, CDR2 YYNGEE. J lost 7 bases, V lost 4 bases, and 5 bases had no gene match. CDR3 protein: CASSTGTSGSNTQYF. CDR3 DNA: TGTGCCAGCAGCACCGGGACTAGCGGGAGTAATACGCAGTATTTT.

This CDR3 reads CASSLGVGGLKGEQFF. CDR3 DNA sequence: TGTGCCAGCAGCTTAGGGGTGGGGGGATTGAAGGGTGAGCAGTTCTTC. The chain employs TRBV7-2 and TRBJ2-1; TRBD2 might be the D (6 bases). Germline V gene data show CDR1 as SGHTA and CDR2 as FQGNSA. V shed 1 base and J shed 9 bases, with 19 bases lying between them. The CDR3 runs to 16 residues.

This clone was observed a few times. The genes are TRBV6-1 and TRBJ1-2; no firm D call. The CDR3 has 13 residues. Per germline, CDR1 MNHNS and CDR2 SASEGT. V gave up 3 bases and J gave up 2 bases, with 7 bases separating them. This CDR3 reads CASSEEQNYGYTF. The CDR3 DNA reads TGTGCCAGCAGTGAGGAACAGAACTATGGCTACACCTTC.

This chain links TRBV5-1 with TRBJ1-1; the D gene is possibly TRBD1 (6 bases). V shed 1 base and J shed 3 bases, with 13 bases lying between them. Germline assignment: CDR1 SGHRS and CDR2 YFSETQ. CDR3 length: 15 amino acids. The CDR3: CASSLQGRGDTEAFF. The DNA for the CDR3 is TGCGCCAGCAGCTTGCAGGGGCGAGGAGACACTGAAGCTTTCTTT.

This chain links TRBV30 with TRBJ1-4, with D unresolved. Germline values: CDR1 GTSNPN, CDR2 SVGIG (reference sequence). The length of the CDR3 is 11 residues. Trimming shortened V by 6 bases and J by 8 bases, and 10 bases separated the two germline ends. CDR3 DNA: TGTGCCTGCCTAGGAGTGGAAAAACTGTTTTTT. This encodes CACLGVEKLFF.

There are a few counts of this clone. This chain joins TRBV5-1 and TRBJ2-5; 10 bases are shared with TRBD2. J lost 4 bases, V lost 2 bases, and 5 bases had no gene match. Germline CDR1 is SGHRS and CDR2 is YFSETQ. The CDR3 is 15 amino acids. CDR3 DNA sequence: TGCGCCAGCAGCTTTGCAGCGGGGGGGTTAGAGACCCAGTACTTC. Protein sequence: CASSFAAGGLETQYF.

The genes are TRBV4-1 and TRBJ2-3, with 7 bases aligning to TRBD2. The ends lost 4 bases at V and 0 bases at J; junction bases unmatched: 4. The germline V gene has CDR1 MGHRA and CDR2 YSYEKL. CDR3 size: 15 residues. The CDR3 DNA is TGCGCCAGCAGCCTCAGCGGGGATAGCACAGATACGCAGTATTTT. This gives the protein CASSLSGDSTDTQYF.

The rearrangement uses TRBV10-3 and TRBJ1-1, with TRBD1 matching over 7 bases. Germline V gene data show CDR1 as ENHRY and CDR2 as SYGVKD. The V gene end was trimmed by 0 bases and the J gene end by 1 base; junction bases not matched to a gene: 11. The CDR3 is 18 residues long. CDR3 DNA: TGTGCCATCAGTGAGTCGGAGAGGGGGCGCGGTCCGAACACTGAAGCTTTCTTT. It encodes CAISESERGRGPNTEAFF.

The chain joins TRBV7-3 to TRBJ2-3; D uncertain. CDR3 length: 15 residues. The V gene's germline CDR1 is SGHTA and CDR2 FQGTGA. The V gene lost 2 bases and the J gene lost 0 bases, with 9 bases spanning the gap. The CDR3 DNA follows: TGTGCCAGCAGCTTATCGACTTATAGCACAGATACGCAGTATTTT. It encodes CASSLSTYSTDTQYF.

This chain joins TRBV18 and TRBJ2-7, with D possibly being TRBD2 (5 bases). CDR3 length: 13 amino acids. V dropped 4 bases and J dropped 1 base, with 8 bases sitting between them. Germline CDR1 and CDR2: KGHSH and LQKENI. In DNA, the CDR3 is TGTGCCAGCTCACGGGAGACATCCTACGAGCAGTACTTC. It is translated as CASSRETSYEQYF.

This clone was observed a few times. This chain links TRBV29-1 with TRBJ2-1, with 7 positions matching TRBD2. Per germline, CDR1 SQVTM and CDR2 ANQGSEA. Trimming took 4 bases from V and 7 from J; bases not matched to a gene: 7. This CDR3 has 13 amino acids. The CDR3 reads CSVGGGGGNEQFF. Written as DNA, the CDR3 is TGCAGCGTTGGTGGCGGGGGTGGGAATGAGCAGTTCTTC.

V usage is TRBV7-2 and J usage is TRBJ2-7, with TRBD1 as a possible D gene (5 bases). CDR3 length equals 14 residues. Germline V CDR1 and CDR2: SGHTA, FQGNSA. Trimming shortened V by 3 bases and J by 0 bases, and 9 bases separated the two germline ends. Written as DNA, the CDR3 is TGTGCCAGCAGCTTTCGACAGCCCTCCTACGAGCAGTACTTC. It specifies CASSFRQPSYEQYF.

The V gene is TRBV6-5, the J gene TRBJ2-5, with 9 positions matching TRBD1. The J call is uncertain, as TRBJ2-7 better fits the DNA end. The CDR3 runs 15 residues. Germline lookup yields CDR1 MNHEY and CDR2 SVGAGI. CDR3 coding DNA: TGTGCCAGCAGTTACTCGTGGACAGGGGACTACGAGCAGTACTTC. It specifies CASSYSWTGDYEQYF.

The rearrangement links TRBV5-8 to TRBJ1-5; 7 bases are shared with TRBD1. Germline values: CDR1 SGHTS, CDR2 YDEGEE. V was pared by 4 bases and J by 0 bases, with 4 bases of the junction left unmatched. There are 15 residues in the CDR3. In nucleotides, the CDR3 is TGTGCCAGCAGCCGGGACAGTCATAGCAATCAGCCCCAGCATTTT. Translation gives CASSRDSHSNQPQHF.